The T cell receptor (beta chain) under discussion was sequenced for a study of cytomegalovirus exposure and HLA in healthy donors. With respect to this clone: Antigen unknown.

Study-level results: 87-base-pair reads could not separate some V segments, including TRBV6-2 and TRBV6-3.

PCR was performed using 60 Vbeta and 13 Jbeta primers. Profiled with immunoSEQ multiplex PCR; TCRdb holds only in-frame clones, not every one. The sample records 110,000 to 150,000 clones, approximately 84% being singletons. The CDR3 has 16 amino acids. The ends lost 1 base at V and 0 bases at J; junction bases unmatched: 4. CDR1 is LNHNV and CDR2 is YYDKDF in the germline V gene (reference sequence). The TCR sequence derives from a middle-aged woman in good health and CMV-seronegative. The sample comprised PBMCs. This chain joins TRBV15 and TRBJ2-7, with 9 bases that match TRBD2. In nucleotides, the CDR3 is TGTGCCACCAGCAGAGGGGGTAGCGGGAGCTCCTACGAGCAGTACTTC. It yields the protein CATSRGGSGSSYEQYF.